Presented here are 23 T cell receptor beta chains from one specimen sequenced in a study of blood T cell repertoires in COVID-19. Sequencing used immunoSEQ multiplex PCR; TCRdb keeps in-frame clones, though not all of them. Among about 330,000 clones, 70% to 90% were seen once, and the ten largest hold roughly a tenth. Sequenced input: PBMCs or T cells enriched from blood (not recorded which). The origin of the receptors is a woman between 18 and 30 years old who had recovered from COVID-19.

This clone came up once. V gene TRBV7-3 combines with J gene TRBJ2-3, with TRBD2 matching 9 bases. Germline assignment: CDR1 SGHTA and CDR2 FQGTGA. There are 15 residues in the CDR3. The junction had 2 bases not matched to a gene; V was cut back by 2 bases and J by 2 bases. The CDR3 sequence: CASSLAGGDTDTQYF. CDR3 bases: TGTGCCAGCAGCTTAGCGGGAGGGGACACAGATACGCAGTATTTT.

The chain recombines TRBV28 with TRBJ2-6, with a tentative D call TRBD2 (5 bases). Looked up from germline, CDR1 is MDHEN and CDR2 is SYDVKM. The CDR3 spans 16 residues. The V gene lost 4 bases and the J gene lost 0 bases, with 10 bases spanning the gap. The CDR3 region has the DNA TGTGCCAGCAGTTCTGGACTGGACTCTGGGGCCAACGTCCTGACTTTC. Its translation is CASSSGLDSGANVLTF.

CDR3 sequence reads: CASSQGREDYNEQFF. The CDR3 nucleotides are TGTGCCAGCAGCCAAGGGCGGGAGGACTACAATGAGCAGTTCTTC. The V call is TRBV4-2, the J call TRBJ2-1, with 8 bases aligning to TRBD2. The V gene's germline CDR1 is LGHNA and CDR2 YNFKEQ. The CDR3 contains 15 residues. The V segment lost 1 base and the J segment 3 bases; nucleotides outside the gene matches: 2.

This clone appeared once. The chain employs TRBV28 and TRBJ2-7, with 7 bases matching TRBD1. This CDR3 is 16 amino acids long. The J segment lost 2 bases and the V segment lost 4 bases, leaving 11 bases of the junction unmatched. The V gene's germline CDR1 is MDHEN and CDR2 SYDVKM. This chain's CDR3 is CASSSPEGAPPYEQYF. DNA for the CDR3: TGTGCCAGCAGTTCACCCGAGGGGGCGCCCCCCTACGAGCAGTACTTC.

CDR3 residues: CAISEARGIGTGELFF. The CDR3 DNA reads TGTGCCATCAGTGAGGCCAGGGGAATAGGGACCGGGGAGCTGTTTTTT. V usage is TRBV10-3 and J usage is TRBJ2-2; D perhaps matches TRBD1 (6 bases). Deletions cut 2 bases from V and 5 bases from J, with 15 bases between. Germline loops: CDR1 ENHRY, CDR2 SYGVKD. The CDR3 loop spans 16 amino acids.

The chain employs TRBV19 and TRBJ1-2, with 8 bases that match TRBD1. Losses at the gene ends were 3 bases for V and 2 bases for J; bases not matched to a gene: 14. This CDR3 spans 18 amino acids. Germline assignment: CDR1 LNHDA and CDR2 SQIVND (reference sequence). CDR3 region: CASSILKWTGTANYGYTF. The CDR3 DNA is TGTGCCAGTAGTATTCTCAAATGGACAGGGACGGCCAACTATGGCTACACCTTC.

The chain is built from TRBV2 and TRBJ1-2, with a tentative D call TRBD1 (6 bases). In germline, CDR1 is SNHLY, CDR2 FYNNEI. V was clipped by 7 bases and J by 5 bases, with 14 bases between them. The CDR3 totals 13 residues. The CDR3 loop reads CASTRGHGYGYTF. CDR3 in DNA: TGTGCCAGCACAAGGGGACACGGGTATGGCTACACCTTC.

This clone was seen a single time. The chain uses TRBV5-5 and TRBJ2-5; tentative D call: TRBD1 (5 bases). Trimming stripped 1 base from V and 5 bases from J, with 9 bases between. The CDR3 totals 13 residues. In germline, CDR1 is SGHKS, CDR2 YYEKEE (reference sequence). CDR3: CASSLPGPETQYF. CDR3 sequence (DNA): TGTGCCAGCAGCTTGCCAGGGCCGGAGACCCAGTACTTC.

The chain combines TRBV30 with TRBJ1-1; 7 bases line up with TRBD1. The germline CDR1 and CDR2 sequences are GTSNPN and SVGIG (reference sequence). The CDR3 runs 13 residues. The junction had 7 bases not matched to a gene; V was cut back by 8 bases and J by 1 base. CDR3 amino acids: CAGGRGPNTEAFF. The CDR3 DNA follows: TGTGCCGGCGGGAGGGGGCCGAACACTGAAGCTTTCTTT.

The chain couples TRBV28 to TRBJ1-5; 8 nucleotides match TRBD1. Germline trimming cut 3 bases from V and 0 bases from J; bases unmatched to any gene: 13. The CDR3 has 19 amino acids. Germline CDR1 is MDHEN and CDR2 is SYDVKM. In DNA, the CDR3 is TGTGCCAGCAGTTTTTTTTCGGCGACAGGGGTTTATAGCAATCAGCCCCAGCATTTT. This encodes CASSFFSATGVYSNQPQHF.

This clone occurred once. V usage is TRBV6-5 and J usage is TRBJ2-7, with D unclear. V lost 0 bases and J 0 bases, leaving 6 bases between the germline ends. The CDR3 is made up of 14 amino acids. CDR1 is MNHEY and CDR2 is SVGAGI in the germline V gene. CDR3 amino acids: CASSYSASSYEQYF. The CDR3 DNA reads TGTGCCAGCAGTTACTCGGCCAGCTCCTACGAGCAGTACTTC.

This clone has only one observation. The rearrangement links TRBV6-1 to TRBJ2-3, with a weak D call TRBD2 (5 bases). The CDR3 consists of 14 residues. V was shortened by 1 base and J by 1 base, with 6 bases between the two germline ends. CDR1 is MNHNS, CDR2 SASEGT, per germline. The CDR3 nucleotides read TGTGCCAGCAGTGAAGGTAGCGGCACAGATACGCAGTATTTT. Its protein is CASSEGSGTDTQYF.

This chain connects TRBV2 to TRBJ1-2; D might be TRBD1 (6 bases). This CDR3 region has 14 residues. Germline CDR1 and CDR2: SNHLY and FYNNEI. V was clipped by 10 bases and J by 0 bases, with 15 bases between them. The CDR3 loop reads CATYRDISNYGYTF. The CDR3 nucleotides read TGTGCCACCTACCGGGACATCTCTAACTATGGCTACACCTTC.

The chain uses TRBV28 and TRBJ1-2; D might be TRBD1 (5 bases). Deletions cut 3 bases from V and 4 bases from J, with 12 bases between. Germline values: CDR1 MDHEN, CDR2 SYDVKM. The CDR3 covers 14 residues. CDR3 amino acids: CASSLPARGYGYTF. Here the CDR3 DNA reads TGTGCCAGCAGTTTGCCCGCTAGGGGCTATGGCTACACCTTC.

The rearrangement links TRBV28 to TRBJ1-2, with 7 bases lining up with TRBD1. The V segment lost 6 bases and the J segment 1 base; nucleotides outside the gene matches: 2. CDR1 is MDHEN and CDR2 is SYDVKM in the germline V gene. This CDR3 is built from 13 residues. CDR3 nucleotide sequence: TGTGCCAGCAGGACAGGGTTTAACTATGGCTACACCTTC. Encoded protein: CASRTGFNYGYTF.

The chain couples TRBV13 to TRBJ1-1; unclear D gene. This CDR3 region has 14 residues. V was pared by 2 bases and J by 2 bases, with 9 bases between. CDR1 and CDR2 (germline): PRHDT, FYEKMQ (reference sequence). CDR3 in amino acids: CASSLFQFNTEAFF. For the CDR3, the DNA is TGTGCCAGCAGCTTATTCCAGTTCAACACTGAAGCTTTCTTT.

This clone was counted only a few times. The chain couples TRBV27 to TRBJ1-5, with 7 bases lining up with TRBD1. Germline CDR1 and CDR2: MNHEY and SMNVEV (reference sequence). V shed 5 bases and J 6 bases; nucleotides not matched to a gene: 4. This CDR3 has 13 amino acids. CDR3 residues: CASSQTGSQPQHF. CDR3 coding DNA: TGTGCCAGCAGTCAGACAGGGAGTCAGCCCCAGCATTTT.

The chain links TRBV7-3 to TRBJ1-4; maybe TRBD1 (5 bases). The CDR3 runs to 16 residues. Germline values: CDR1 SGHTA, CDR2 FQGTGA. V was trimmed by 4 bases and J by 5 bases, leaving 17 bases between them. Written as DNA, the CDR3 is TGTGCCAGCAGCTCCCGGAAGACAGCCCCAAATGAAAAACTGTTTTTT. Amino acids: CASSSRKTAPNEKLFF.

The CDR3 loop reads CASSLPGGENSPLHF. CDR3 bases: TGCGCCAGCAGCTTACCTGGAGGTGAGAATTCACCCCTCCACTTT. V is TRBV5-1 and J is TRBJ1-6; no clear D. The CDR3 runs 15 residues. Germline loops: CDR1 SGHRS, CDR2 YFSETQ. Trimming stripped 2 bases from V and 7 bases from J, with 13 bases between.

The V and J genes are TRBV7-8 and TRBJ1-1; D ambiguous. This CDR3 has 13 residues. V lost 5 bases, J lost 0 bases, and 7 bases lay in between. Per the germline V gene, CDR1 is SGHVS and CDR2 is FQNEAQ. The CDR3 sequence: CASSAGMNTEAFF. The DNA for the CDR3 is TGTGCCAGCAGCGCAGGTATGAACACTGAAGCTTTCTTT.

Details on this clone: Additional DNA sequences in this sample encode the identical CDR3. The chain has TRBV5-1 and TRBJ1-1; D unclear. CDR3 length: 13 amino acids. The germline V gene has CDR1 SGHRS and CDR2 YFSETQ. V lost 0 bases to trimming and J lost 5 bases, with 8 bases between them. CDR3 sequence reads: CASSLGGDTEAFF. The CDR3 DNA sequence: TGCGCCAGCAGCTTGGGAGGAGATACTGAAGCTTTCTTT.

The CDR3 protein is CASSQEGLESDTQYF. The CDR3 DNA is TGTGCCAGCAGCCAGGAAGGACTAGAGTCTGATACGCAGTATTTT. The chain carries TRBV4-2 and TRBJ2-3, with 7 bases lining up with TRBD2. Germline CDR1 LGHNA, CDR2 YNFKEQ. V was clipped by 3 bases and J by 6 bases; unmatched bases: 9. The CDR3 is 15 amino acids.

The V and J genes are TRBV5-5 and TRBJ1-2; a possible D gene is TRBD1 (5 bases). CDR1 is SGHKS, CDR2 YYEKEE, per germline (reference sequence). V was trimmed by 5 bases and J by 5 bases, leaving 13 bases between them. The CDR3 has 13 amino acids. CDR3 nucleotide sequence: TGTGCCAGCAGGGCCTGGGGCTCTTATGGCTACACCTTC. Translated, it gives CASRAWGSYGYTF.